The T cell receptor (beta chain) under discussion was sequenced for a study of glioma-infiltrating T cells after dendritic cell vaccination. On the study more broadly: Samples are from glioblastoma patients in Phase I and II dendritic cell vaccine trials. Patients received autologous tumor lysate-pulsed dendritic cell vaccination between about 2002 and 2013. Study-wide results and caveats: Longer survival after dendritic cell vaccination followed higher pretreatment TIL content.

The time point: after dendritic cell vaccination, including at tumor progression/relapse. On this clone itself: Its antigen remains unknown.

V lost 4 bases, J lost 0 bases, and 17 bases stayed unmatched. The length of the CDR3 is 19 residues. Germline CDR1 reads SGDLS; CDR2 reads YYNGEE. The PCR used 60 V beta and 13 J beta primers. TCRdb keeps only in-frame clones here, not all; method: immunoSEQ multiplex PCR. The sample shows 85,000 to 100,000 clones, roughly 85% of them seen only once. The origin of this receptor is a human donor with glioblastoma. The chain joins TRBV9 to TRBJ1-2; the match to TRBD1 covers 8 bases. The starting material was blood, obtained after dendritic cell vaccination. Here the CDR3 DNA reads TGTGCCAGCAGCCCTATCCTAGGACAGGGCCAAAAAACTAACTATGGCTACACCTTC. It codes for CASSPILGQGQKTNYGYTF.